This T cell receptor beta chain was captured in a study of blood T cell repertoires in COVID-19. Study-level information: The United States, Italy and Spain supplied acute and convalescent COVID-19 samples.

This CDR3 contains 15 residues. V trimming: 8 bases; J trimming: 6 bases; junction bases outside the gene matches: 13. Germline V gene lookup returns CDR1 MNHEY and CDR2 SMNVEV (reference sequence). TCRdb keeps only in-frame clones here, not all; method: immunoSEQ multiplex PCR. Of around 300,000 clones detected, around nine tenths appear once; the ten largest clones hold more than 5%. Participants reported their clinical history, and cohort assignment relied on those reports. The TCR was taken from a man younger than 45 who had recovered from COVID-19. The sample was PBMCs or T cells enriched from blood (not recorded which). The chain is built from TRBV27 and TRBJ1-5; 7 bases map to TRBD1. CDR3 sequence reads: CASRSADRATQPQHF. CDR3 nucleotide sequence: TGTGCCAGCCGTTCCGCTGACAGGGCGACTCAGCCCCAGCATTTT.